Listed here is a single TCR beta chain. The assay was immunoSEQ multiplex PCR, and TCRdb's table has in-frame clones only and misses some. Here the sample spans approximately 3,700 clones, more than 70% being singletons. The sample originates from a study of CD4+ T cells in melanoma. The length of the CDR3 is 15 residues. Germline V gives CDR1 MNHEY, CDR2 SVGAGI. The ends were cut back, 6 bases at V and 3 bases at J, with 18 bases in the middle. The sequence was collected from a human donor with melanoma. The chain links TRBV6-5 to TRBJ2-7, with a weak D call TRBD2 (7 bases). The material sequenced was tumor tissue. Written as DNA, the CDR3 is TGTGCCAGCAGACGTACACGGGGGGCCTTCTACGAGCAGTACTTC. Amino acids: CASRRTRGAFYEQYF.